The 18 T cell receptor beta chains reported below all come from one sample, sequenced in a study of T-cell reconstitution after alpha-beta-depleted transplantation in children. Preparation of the TCRbeta library was carried out with unique molecular identifiers. TCRdb ran MiXCR on the PCR reads and lists one entry per CDR3 protein. Here the sample spans 70,000 to 95,000 distinct CDR3 sequences, 15% being singletons. The sequences come from PBMCs, mostly from graft donor cells, collected 180 days after TCRalphabeta/CD19-depleted stem cell transplant. These receptors originate from a male patient between 2 and 10 years old who had a stem cell transplant for acute lymphoblastic leukemia, so the T cells may come from the graft donor.

This clonotype was found a few times. V and J are TRBV3-1 and TRBJ2-7; D perhaps matches TRBD1 (6 bases). CDR3 length: 14 amino acids. V was clipped by 1 base and J by 0 bases, with 7 bases between them. Germline CDR1 and CDR2: LGHDT and YNNKEL (reference sequence). The CDR3 protein is CASSQGQVSYEQYF. In DNA form, the CDR3 reads TGTGCCAGCAGCCAAGGACAGGTCTCCTACGAGCAGTACTTC.

This clonotype is judged medium-sized. This chain joins TRBV7-8 and TRBJ1-5; no definite D call. Trimming stripped 5 bases from V and 1 base from J, with 12 bases between. Germline values: CDR1 SGHVS, CDR2 FQNEAQ. This CDR3 spans 15 amino acids. The CDR3 here is CASSLTEGSNQPQHF. CDR3 bases: TGTGCCAGCAGCCTTACGGAGGGAAGCAATCAGCCCCAGCATTTT.

Written as DNA, the CDR3 is TGTGCCAGCAGTTACGAGGAGGGGGCCGACTATGGCTACACCTTC. This gives the protein CASSYEEGADYGYTF. V and J are TRBV6-2 or TRBV6-3 and TRBJ1-2; 7 bases line up with TRBD1. The CDR3 length is 15 residues. Germline CDR1 reads MNHEY; CDR2 reads SVGEGT. After removal of 2 bases from V and 3 bases from J, the junction contained 6 bases not matched to a gene.

This clonotype came up many times. The rearrangement uses TRBV5-1 and TRBJ2-2; no firm D call. CDR1 and CDR2 (germline): SGHRS, YFSETQ. Trimming pared 5 bases from V and 1 base from J, leaving 9 bases between. CDR3 length: 14 residues. CDR3 DNA: TGCGCCAGCAGTCGGGCTGAGAACACCGGGGAGCTGTTTTTT. Protein product: CASSRAENTGELFF.

This chain connects TRBV5-1 to TRBJ2-5; unclear D gene. This CDR3 contains 14 residues. V gave up 2 bases and J gave up 1 base, with 9 bases separating them. Germline V lookup: CDR1 SGHRS, CDR2 YFSETQ. CDR3 amino acids: CASSFDQIQETQYF. CDR3 bases: TGCGCCAGCAGCTTTGACCAAATCCAAGAGACCCAGTACTTC.

The gene calls are TRBV11-2 and TRBJ2-7, with TRBD1 matching 7 bases. Germline V gene data show CDR1 as SGHAT and CDR2 as FQNNGV. This CDR3 is 14 amino acids long. J was trimmed by 2 bases and V by 5 bases; bases with no gene match: 6. The DNA for the CDR3 is TGTGCCAGCAGCATCCGGGACAGTACCTACGAGCAGTACTTC. Protein: CASSIRDSTYEQYF.

This sequence joins TRBV6-2 or TRBV6-3 and TRBJ1-2; TRBD1 is a possible D gene (5 bases). This CDR3 spans 11 amino acids. Germline loops: CDR1 MNHEY, CDR2 SVGEGT. V lost 7 bases and J lost 6, with 9 bases in between. CDR3 sequence (DNA): TGTGCCAGCATGGGGCGTAATGGCTACACCTTC. It is translated as CASMGRNGYTF.

This clonotype was observed a few times. V usage is TRBV7-2 and J usage is TRBJ2-5; 8 bases fit TRBD1. Germline V gene data show CDR1 as SGHTA and CDR2 as FQGNSA. The CDR3 length is 14 residues. V trimming: 5 bases; J trimming: 5 bases; junction bases outside the gene matches: 7. In nucleotides, the CDR3 is TGTGCCAGCAGCCCCCGGACAGGGACGGAGACCCAGTACTTC. This codes for CASSPRTGTETQYF.

The gene calls are TRBV6-1 and TRBJ1-5; TRBD1 matches at 9 bases. V lost 7 bases, J lost 1 base, and 11 bases stayed unmatched. The length of the CDR3 is 17 residues. CDR1 is MNHNS and CDR2 is SASEGT in the germline V gene. The CDR3 DNA reads TGTGCCAGCATCCACCACCGGACAGGGGTGAGCAATCAGCCCCAGCATTTT. The encoded protein is CASIHHRTGVSNQPQHF.

This clonotype was found many times. This chain connects TRBV12-3 or TRBV12-4 to TRBJ1-5; D gene unclear. The germline V and J ends were trimmed by 4 bases and 4 bases, with 17 bases remaining between them. The CDR3 has 16 residues. The CDR3 DNA follows: TGTGCCAGCAGTTCCCCCCTTAAAGGGCGTAATCAGCCCCAGCATTTT. This translates into CASSSPLKGRNQPQHF.

V and J are TRBV18 and TRBJ2-1; D possibly matches TRBD1 or TRBD2 (5 bases each). The CDR3 consists of 15 residues. The V gene lost 3 bases and the J gene lost 0 bases, with 9 bases spanning the gap. CDR1 and CDR2 (germline): KGHSH, LQKENI. The CDR3 DNA reads TGTGCCAGCTCACCCAACGGGACCTCCTACAATGAGCAGTTCTTC. Its protein is CASSPNGTSYNEQFF.

This clonotype has only a few counts. This chain joins TRBV2 and TRBJ1-2; 7 bases align to TRBD1. The CDR3 spans 15 residues. The germline gives CDR1 SNHLY, CDR2 FYNNEI. With V trimmed by 3 bases and J by 2 bases, 6 bases remained unmatched. The CDR3 here is CASSETGPHNYGYTF. The CDR3 DNA reads as TGTGCCAGCAGTGAGACAGGGCCCCACAACTATGGCTACACCTTC.

This clonotype was seen a few times. This chain joins TRBV11-2 and TRBJ2-7; weak D call: TRBD1 (5 bases). Trimming stripped 3 bases from V and 0 bases from J, with 9 bases between. Looked up from germline, CDR1 is SGHAT and CDR2 is FQNNGV. The CDR3 covers 14 residues. CDR3 bases: TGTGCCAGCAGCTTGGCCAGGGCCTCCTACGAGCAGTACTTC. Amino acid sequence: CASSLARASYEQYF.

The rearrangement joins TRBV6-5 to TRBJ2-7; no clear D gene. V dropped 2 bases and J dropped 3 bases, with 8 bases sitting between them. The CDR3 is made up of 13 amino acids. Germline V CDR1 and CDR2: MNHEY, SVGAGI. In DNA form, the CDR3 reads TGTGCCAGCAGTTACGCGATAGACTACGAGCAGTACTTC. Translated: CASSYAIDYEQYF.

This rearrangement joins TRBV20-1 to TRBJ2-7, with 11 bases lining up with TRBD2. Germline loops: CDR1 DFQATT, CDR2 SNEGSKA (reference sequence). The V and J ends lost 4 bases and 3 bases, in that order; junction bases with no gene match: 2. The CDR3 is 13 amino acids. The chain's CDR3 is CSATGTSGYEQYF. The CDR3, as DNA: TGCAGTGCTACCGGGACTAGCGGCTACGAGCAGTACTTC.

This clonotype showed up just a few times. V usage is TRBV20-1 and J usage is TRBJ1-2; D is unresolved. The CDR3 contains 11 residues. The germline V gene encodes CDR1 DFQATT and CDR2 SNEGSKA (reference sequence). The ends were cut back, 0 bases at V and 8 bases at J, with 7 bases in the middle. CDR3: CSARDTSGYTF. CDR3 bases: TGCAGTGCTAGAGACACTAGCGGCTACACCTTC.

The sample holds a few counts of this clonotype. The chain employs TRBV15 and TRBJ2-7, with 7 bases fitting TRBD1. The CDR3 is made up of 16 amino acids. Germline V gives CDR1 LNHNV, CDR2 YYDKDF (reference sequence). Losses at the gene ends were 0 bases for V and 0 bases for J; bases not matched to a gene: 5. CDR3 residues: CATSRERGTVSYEQYF. The CDR3 bases are TGTGCCACCAGCAGAGAAAGGGGGACAGTCTCCTACGAGCAGTACTTC.

V is TRBV5-1 and J is TRBJ2-7; 9 bases align to TRBD1. This CDR3 is 17 amino acids long. Germline assignment: CDR1 SGHRS and CDR2 YFSETQ. The J segment lost 4 bases and the V segment lost 2 bases, leaving 13 bases of the junction unmatched. The CDR3 DNA follows: TGCGCCAGCAGCTTCGCGGACAGGGGAGGGATTGAGTACGAGCAGTACTTC. The encoded protein is CASSFADRGGIEYEQYF.